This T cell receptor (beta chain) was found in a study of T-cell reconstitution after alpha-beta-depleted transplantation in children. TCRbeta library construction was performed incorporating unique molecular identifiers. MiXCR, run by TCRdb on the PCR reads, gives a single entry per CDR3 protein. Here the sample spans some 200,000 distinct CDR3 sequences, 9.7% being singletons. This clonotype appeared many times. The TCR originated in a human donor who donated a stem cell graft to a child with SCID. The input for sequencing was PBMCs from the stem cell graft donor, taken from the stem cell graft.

The CDR3 loop is CASSLSPRDTQYF. The CDR3 bases are TGCGCCAGCAGCTTGTCTCCTCGAGATACGCAGTATTTT. The rearrangement uses TRBV5-1 and TRBJ2-3; no definite D call. The CDR3 loop spans 13 amino acids. Trimming stripped 1 base from V and 5 bases from J, with 8 bases between. CDR1 is SGHRS and CDR2 is YFSETQ in the germline V gene.